This record looks at one TCR beta chain sequence and its context. Its specificity is unknown. A read error is possible here, since a much larger clone lies one base away. Pregnant or lactating patients were excluded, as were those with uncontrolled infection or other autoimmune disease. Each 10 ml fresh peripheral blood draw supplied the PBMCs. These data are taken from a study of T cells in Graves' hyperthyroidism and ophthalmopathy. Findings and limits, study-wide: It was a median approximately 6.9 months before onset that the model predicted ophthalmopathy.

Template material for amplifying TCR beta CDR3 regions consisted of RNA transcripts. TCR CDR3 underwent first-round RT-PCR with the HTBI primer set. TCRdb processed the multiplex PCR reads anew with MiXCR; each CDR3 protein has one entry. Among 550,000 to 800,000 distinct CDR3 sequences listed, 16% were seen once. This sequence was found in a man aged 18 to 29 with Graves' hyperthyroidism. The sample consisted of blood.

The CDR3 loop reads CASSVSGTGNNGQFF. The CDR3 DNA follows: TGTGCCAGCAGTGTTAGCGGGACCGGGAACAATGGGCAGTTCTTC. V is TRBV28 and J is TRBJ2-1; TRBD2 matches 8 bases. The CDR3 has 15 amino acids. CDR1 is MDHEN and CDR2 is SYDVKM in the germline V gene.